A single sample is the source of the 10 T cell receptor beta chains below, sequenced in a study of cytomegalovirus exposure and HLA in healthy donors. PCR employed 60 Vbeta and 13 Jbeta primers. Here immunoSEQ multiplex PCR was the method, and the copy in TCRdb shows in-frame clones only, minus some. This sample has about 160,000 clones, with more than 65% found just once. The sample consisted of PBMCs. The origin of the receptors is a man aged 25-45 years in good health and CMV-seronegative.

This chain uses TRBV19 with TRBJ2-1; the match to TRBD2 covers 12 bases. Germline V gene sequence: CDR1 LNHDA, CDR2 SQIVND (reference sequence). Trimming at V came to 4 bases and at J to 5 bases, leaving 3 bases not matched to a gene. This CDR3 comprises 15 residues. This CDR3 reads CASSKGLAGNNEQFF. In nucleotides, the CDR3 is TGTGCCAGTAGTAAAGGACTAGCGGGAAACAATGAGCAGTTCTTC.

The table lists this clone with a few counts. The gene calls are TRBV7-9 and TRBJ1-4, with D possibly matching TRBD1 (6 bases). The V end was cut by 5 bases, the J end by 8 bases, with 18 bases between. CDR1 SEHNR and CDR2 FQNEAQ come from the germline V gene (reference sequence). The CDR3 runs to 15 residues. The CDR3 bases are TGTGCCAGCAGCCCCGGTGGGGGGGCGGCGGAAAAACTGTTTTTT. Its translation: CASSPGGGAAEKLFF.

V usage is TRBV27 and J usage is TRBJ1-2, with no clear D. V was trimmed by 2 bases and J by 6 bases, leaving 16 bases between them. The CDR3 totals 15 residues. Germline values: CDR1 MNHEY, CDR2 SMNVEV (reference sequence). This CDR3 reads CASSLGPIYKNGYTF. CDR3 coding DNA: TGTGCCAGCAGTTTAGGGCCGATCTACAAAAATGGCTACACCTTC.

For the CDR3, the DNA is TGCGCCAGCAGCCAAGTGGGGGGGTCCTATGGCTACACCTTC. It encodes CASSQVGGSYGYTF. The chain uses TRBV4-3 and TRBJ1-2; D may be TRBD1 (5 bases). Germline loops: CDR1 LGHNA, CDR2 YSLEER. With 1 base removed from V and 4 bases from J, the gap between germline ends came to 10 bases. CDR3 length: 14 residues.

The count of this clone is one. The chain links TRBV14 to TRBJ1-1; D possibly corresponds to TRBD1 (6 bases). The CDR3 has 15 residues. From germline, CDR1 is SGHDN and CDR2 FVKESK. V dropped 5 bases and J dropped 1 base, with 14 bases sitting between them. CDR3 sequence: CASSTWTAENTEAFF. In nucleotides, the CDR3 is TGTGCCAGCAGCACTTGGACAGCGGAGAACACTGAAGCTTTCTTT.

This chain uses TRBV11-2 with TRBJ2-7; the match to TRBD2 covers 10 bases. Germline trimming cut 5 bases from V and 1 base from J; bases unmatched to any gene: 2. This CDR3 spans 14 amino acids. The germline CDR1 and CDR2 sequences are SGHAT and FQNNGV. Here the CDR3 reads CASSPTSGSYEQYF. CDR3 coding DNA: TGTGCCAGCAGCCCGACTAGCGGGTCCTACGAGCAGTACTTC.

This sequence joins TRBV6-5 and TRBJ2-5; 8 nucleotides align to TRBD2. The end of the DNA is better explained by TRBJ2-7, so the J call may be wrong. The CDR3 extends over 15 amino acids. Germline V gives CDR1 MNHEY, CDR2 SVGAGI. In nucleotides, the CDR3 is TGTGCCAGCAGTCGTAGCGGGACCCTATCCTACGAGCAGTACTTC. Its translation is CASSRSGTLSYEQYF.

This clone showed up just a few times. The gene calls are TRBV21-1 and TRBJ2-1; the table's D call, TRBD1, has no DNA check behind it. TRBV21-1 is flagged as a pseudogene. The CDR3 runs 18 residues. The DNA for the CDR3 is TGTGCCAGCAGCAAAGCGAAAAACCGGGACAGGGACTTTAATGAGCAGTTCTTC. It is translated as CASSKAKNRDRDFNEQFF.

The chain recombines TRBV4-3 with TRBJ2-1, with TRBD2 identical over 13 bases. With V trimmed by 0 bases and J by 4 bases, 18 bases remained unmatched. CDR3 size: 22 residues. The germline V gene has CDR1 LGHNA and CDR2 YSLEER. The CDR3 DNA reads as TGCGCCAGCAGCCAAGATTCGGGTGTAACTAGCGGGGGGGCCCCAAAATACAATGAGCAGTTCTTC. As protein: CASSQDSGVTSGGAPKYNEQFF.

The CDR3 loop reads CASSTGDRDTDTQYF. The CDR3 bases are TGTGCCAGTAGTACAGGGGACCGAGACACAGATACGCAGTATTTT. This chain links TRBV19 with TRBJ2-3; tentatively, D is TRBD1 (6 bases). Deletions cut 4 bases from V and 2 bases from J, with 13 bases between. The CDR3 totals 15 residues. Per germline, CDR1 LNHDA and CDR2 SQIVND (reference sequence).